A single sample is the source of the 6 T cell receptor beta chains below, sequenced in a study of neurological immune-mediated disorders. TCRdb re-called the 5' RACE reads through MiXCR, storing one row per CDR3 protein. This sample yields approximately 100,000 distinct CDR3 sequences, of which roughly 4% are seen a single time; roughly 6% belongs to the top ten. Material for sequencing was PBMCs. These receptors originate from a young woman with multiple sclerosis.

This clonotype was seen repeatedly, ten times or more. This chain links TRBV19 with TRBJ1-1, with D uncertain. The CDR3 has 14 residues. Germline CDR1 reads LNHDA; CDR2 reads SQIVND (reference sequence). V was shortened by 3 bases and J by 0 bases, with 8 bases between the two germline ends. This CDR3 reads CASSIELMNTEAFF. The CDR3, as DNA: TGTGCCAGTAGTATCGAACTGATGAACACTGAAGCTTTCTTT.

This clonotype was detected ten times or more. This chain joins TRBV25-1 and TRBJ1-6; 10 bases are shared with TRBD1. J was trimmed by 10 bases and V by 3 bases; bases with no gene match: 6. CDR3 length: 15 residues. Germline V gene lookup returns CDR1 MGHDK and CDR2 SYGVNS. CDR3 in DNA: TGTGCCAGCAGTGAGTTGGACAGGGGGTACTCACCCCTCCACTTT. The encoded protein is CASSELDRGYSPLHF.

This clonotype has at least ten counts. The rearrangement links TRBV6-5 to TRBJ1-4; D might be TRBD1 (6 bases). In germline, CDR1 is MNHEY, CDR2 SVGAGI. The V gene lost 0 bases and the J gene lost 4 bases, with 9 bases spanning the gap. CDR3 length: 15 residues. Written as DNA, the CDR3 is TGTGCCAGCAGTTACTCGACAGGCCTTAATGAAAAACTGTTTTTT. Encoded protein: CASSYSTGLNEKLFF.

This clonotype was counted many times. The chain recombines TRBV3-1 with TRBJ2-2; D is perhaps TRBD1 (6 bases). Per the germline V gene, CDR1 is LGHDT and CDR2 is YNNKEL (reference sequence). Trimming stripped 5 bases from V and 5 bases from J, with 12 bases between. The CDR3 runs 14 residues. CDR3 nucleotide sequence: TGTGCCAGCAGCGCAAACAGGGTAACCGGGGAGCTGTTTTTT. Its translation is CASSANRVTGELFF.

Ten or more counts support this clonotype. The CDR3 DNA follows: TGTGCCAGCAGCTTAGTAAGGTCCTATGGGTACGAGCAGTACTTC. It specifies CASSLVRSYGYEQYF. This rearrangement joins TRBV7-2 to TRBJ2-7, with D unresolved. The CDR3 is made up of 15 amino acids. V dropped 1 base and J dropped 4 bases, with 14 bases sitting between them. Germline V gene data show CDR1 as SGHTA and CDR2 as FQGNSA.

This clonotype was counted at least ten times. This chain connects TRBV20-1 to TRBJ2-1; D gene ambiguous. The CDR3 is 15 residues long. The germline V gene has CDR1 DFQATT and CDR2 SNEGSKA (reference sequence). The germline V and J ends were trimmed by 0 bases and 9 bases, with 18 bases remaining between them. As DNA, the CDR3 is TGCAGTGCTAGAGATTTTGGGATCCAGGTCAGTGAGCAGTTCTTC. Its protein is CSARDFGIQVSEQFF.